This T cell receptor (beta chain) appears in the sequencing data of a study of blood T cell repertoires in COVID-19. Study background: Acute and convalescent COVID-19 specimens originated in the United States, Italy and Spain.

As handled by the study authors: Amplification of reference gene primers provided the estimated nucleated cell counts. The table came from immunoSEQ multiplex PCR; TCRdb's copy has only in-frame clones and leaves some out. V and J calls plus clone size are reproduced from that table; the DNA served to infer D and trimming. Of about 12,000 clones listed, around nine tenths are singletons. V was cut by 2 bases and J by 7 bases, with 10 bases left in between. Germline-derived CDR1 and CDR2 are SGHRS and YFSETQ. CDR3 length equals 14 residues. This clonotype was obtained from a man aged 70-80 years with active COVID-19. The chain joins TRBV5-1 to TRBJ1-6, with D possibly TRBD1 on 5 matching bases. The sequenced sample was peripheral blood. The CDR3 coding sequence is TGCGCCAGCAGCTTTAACAGGCCCAATTCACCCCTCCACTTT. Amino acid sequence: CASSFNRPNSPLHF. Filled out from reference TRBV5-1 and TRBJ1-6, the complete variable domain reads KAGVTQTPRYLIKTRGQQVTLSCSPISGHRSVSWYQQTPGQGLQFLFEYFSETQRNKGNFPGRFSGRQFSNSRSEMNVSTLELGDSALYLCASSFNRPNSPLHFGNGTRLTVT.